The entry below describes one TCR beta chain. The CDR3 length is 13 residues. Germline CDR1 and CDR2: SGHDN and FVKESK. Trimming left V 4 bases short and J 3 bases short, with 8 bases between. This specimen belongs to a study of blood T cell repertoires in COVID-19. Study details: The United States, Italy and Spain provided the acute and convalescent COVID-19 samples.

The protocol was immunoSEQ multiplex PCR, while the TCRdb copy is restricted to in-frame clones and leaves out a portion. The sample carries over 250,000 clones, roughly 85% recorded once. This rearrangement joins TRBV14 to TRBJ2-3; no definite D call. Sequenced input: peripheral blood. The sequence was obtained from a man aged 50-59 years with active or convalescent COVID-19. CDR3 amino acids: CASSPLSTDTQYF. The CDR3 DNA follows: TGTGCCAGCAGCCCCTTGTCTACAGATACGCAGTATTTT.